The source of this T cell receptor (beta chain) is a study of CD8+ T cells in alopecia areata. Following RNA extraction, reverse transcription yielded cDNA that acted as the sequencing template. The repertoire was sequenced with immunoSEQ multiplex PCR; TCRdb's copy has only in-frame clones and lacks some. The table lists around 100,000 clones, approximately 90% of them singletons. V gave up 3 bases and J gave up 6 bases; unmatched junction bases: 6. Germline assignment: CDR1 PRHDT and CDR2 FYEKMQ (reference sequence). The length of the CDR3 is 14 residues. Treatment reported: oral pan-JAK inhibitor, 5-10 mg twice daily.

The receptor was isolated from a human donor with alopecia areata. This specimen was CD8+ T cells sorted from blood, taken between weeks 30 and 35, from a patient treated with tofacitinib. This chain links TRBV13 with TRBJ1-1, with TRBD1 matching over 8 bases. Here the CDR3 DNA reads TGTGCCAGCAGCTTTGGACAGGGTAACCCTGAAGCTTTCTTT. Encoded protein: CASSFGQGNPEAFF.